This TCR beta chain was retrieved from a study of blood T cell repertoires in COVID-19. CDR1 SGDLS and CDR2 YYNGEE come from the germline V gene. The V end was cut by 2 bases, the J end by 2 bases, with 12 bases between. The CDR3 runs to 15 residues. How the authors handled the data: Using reference gene primer amplification, nucleated cell counts were estimated. Sequencing was performed with immunoSEQ multiplex PCR; in TCRdb, only in-frame clones are kept and a portion is missing. V and J calls plus clone size are reproduced from that table; the DNA served to infer D and trimming. In the table there are some 170,000 clones, approximately 87% of which are singletons.

Sequencing used peripheral blood. The chain couples TRBV9 to TRBJ2-3, with a possible D match to TRBD2 (6 bases). The origin of this receptor is a woman between 70 and 85 years old with COVID-19, enrolled during active disease. CDR3 nucleotides: TGTGCCAGCAGCGTTTATGGGACTTTCACAGATACGCAGTATTTT. This translates into CASSVYGTFTDTQYF.